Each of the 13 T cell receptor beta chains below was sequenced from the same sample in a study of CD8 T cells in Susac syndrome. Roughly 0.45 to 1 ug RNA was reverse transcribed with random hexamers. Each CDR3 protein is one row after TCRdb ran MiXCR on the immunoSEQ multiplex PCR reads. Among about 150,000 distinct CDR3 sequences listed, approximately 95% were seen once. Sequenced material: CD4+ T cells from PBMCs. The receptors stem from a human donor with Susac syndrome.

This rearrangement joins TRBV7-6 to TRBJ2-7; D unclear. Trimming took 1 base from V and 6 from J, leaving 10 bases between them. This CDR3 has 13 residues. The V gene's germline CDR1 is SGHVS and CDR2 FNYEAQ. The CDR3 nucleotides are TGTGCCAGCAGCTTAGGTCTGGGTGGCGAGCAGTACTTC. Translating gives CASSLGLGGEQYF.

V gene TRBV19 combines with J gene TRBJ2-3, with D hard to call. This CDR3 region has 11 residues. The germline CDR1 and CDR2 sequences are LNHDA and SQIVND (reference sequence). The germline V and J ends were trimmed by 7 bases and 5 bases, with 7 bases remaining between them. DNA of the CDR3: TGTGCCAGTACCAATAGAGATACGCAGTATTTT. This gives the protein CASTNRDTQYF.

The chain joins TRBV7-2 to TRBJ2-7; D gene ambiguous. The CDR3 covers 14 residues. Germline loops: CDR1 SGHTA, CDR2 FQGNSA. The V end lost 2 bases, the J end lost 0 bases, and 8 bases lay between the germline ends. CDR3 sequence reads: CASSLTLSSYEQYF. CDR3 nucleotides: TGTGCCAGCAGCTTAACTCTTAGCTCCTACGAGCAGTACTTC.

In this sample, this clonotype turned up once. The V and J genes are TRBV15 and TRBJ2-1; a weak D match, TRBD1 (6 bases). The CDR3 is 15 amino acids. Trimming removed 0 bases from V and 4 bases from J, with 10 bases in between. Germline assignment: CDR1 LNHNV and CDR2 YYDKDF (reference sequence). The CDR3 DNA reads TGTGCCACCAGCAGAGATAGGGGGACGTACAATGAGCAGTTCTTC. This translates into CATSRDRGTYNEQFF.

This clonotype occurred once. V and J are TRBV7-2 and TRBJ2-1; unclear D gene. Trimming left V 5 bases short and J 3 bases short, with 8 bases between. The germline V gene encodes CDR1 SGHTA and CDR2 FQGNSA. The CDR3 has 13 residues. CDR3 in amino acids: CASSPRNYNEQFF. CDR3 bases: TGTGCCAGCAGCCCCCGAAACTACAATGAGCAGTTCTTC. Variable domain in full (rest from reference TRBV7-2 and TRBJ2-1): GAGVSQSPSNKVTEKGKDVELRCDPISGHTALYWYRQSLGQGLEFLIYFQGNSAPDKSGLPSDRFSAERTGGSVSTLTIQRTQQEDSAVYLCASSPRNYNEQFFGPGTRLTVL.

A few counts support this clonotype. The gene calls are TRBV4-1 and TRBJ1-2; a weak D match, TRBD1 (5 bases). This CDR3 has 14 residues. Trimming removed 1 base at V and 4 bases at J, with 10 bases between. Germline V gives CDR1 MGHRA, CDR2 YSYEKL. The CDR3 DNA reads TGCGCCAGCAGCCAAGGAACAGGTACCTATGGCTACACCTTC. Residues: CASSQGTGTYGYTF.

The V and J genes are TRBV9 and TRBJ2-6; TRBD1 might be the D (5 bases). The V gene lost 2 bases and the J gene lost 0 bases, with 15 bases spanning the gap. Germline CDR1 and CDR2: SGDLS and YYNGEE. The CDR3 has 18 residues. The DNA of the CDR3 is TGTGCCAGCAGCGTGGGGTTGGACACTATCTCTGGGGCCAACGTCCTGACTTTC. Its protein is CASSVGLDTISGANVLTF.

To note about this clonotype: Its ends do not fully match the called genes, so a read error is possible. The CDR3 DNA sequence: TGTGCCAGCAGCTTGGAGGGGAATCGGCCCCAGCATTTT. It encodes CASSLEGNRPQHF. The chain joins TRBV5-4 to TRBJ1-5, with D possibly TRBD1 on 5 matching bases. Germline V gives CDR1 SGHNT, CDR2 YYREEE (reference sequence). CDR3 length: 13 amino acids. Complete variable domain (other parts from reference TRBV5-4 and TRBJ1-5): ETGVTQSPTHLIKTRGQQVTLRCSSQSGHNTVSWYQQALGQGPQFIFQYYREEENGRGNFPPRFSGLQFPNYSSELNVNALELDDSALYLCASSLEGNRPQHFGDGTRLSIL.

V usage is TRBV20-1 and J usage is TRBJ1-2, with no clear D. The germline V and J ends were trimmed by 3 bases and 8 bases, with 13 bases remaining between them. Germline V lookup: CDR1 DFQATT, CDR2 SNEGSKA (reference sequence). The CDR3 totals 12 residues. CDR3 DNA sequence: TGCAGTGCTAGGGACCACGAGAGGGGCTACACCTTC. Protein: CSARDHERGYTF.

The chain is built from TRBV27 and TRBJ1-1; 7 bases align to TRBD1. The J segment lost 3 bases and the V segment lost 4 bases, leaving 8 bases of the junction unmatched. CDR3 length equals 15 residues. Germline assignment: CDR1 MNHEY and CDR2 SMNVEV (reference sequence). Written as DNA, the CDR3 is TGTGCCAGCAGTTACACAGGGGTTCCGGACACTGAAGCTTTCTTT. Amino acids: CASSYTGVPDTEAFF.

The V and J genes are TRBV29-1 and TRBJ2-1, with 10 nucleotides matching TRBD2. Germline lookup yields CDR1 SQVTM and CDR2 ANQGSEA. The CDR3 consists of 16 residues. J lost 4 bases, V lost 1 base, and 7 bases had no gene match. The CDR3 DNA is TGCAGCGTTGAAGGGCTAGCGGGGGTCTCGTACAATGAGCAGTTCTTC. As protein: CSVEGLAGVSYNEQFF.

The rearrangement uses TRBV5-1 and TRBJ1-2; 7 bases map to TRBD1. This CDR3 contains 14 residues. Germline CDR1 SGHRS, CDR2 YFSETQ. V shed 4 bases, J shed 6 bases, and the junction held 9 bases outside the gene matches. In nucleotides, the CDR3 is TGCGCCAGCAGCCTTGACAGGGCAAGCAATGGCTACACCTTC. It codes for CASSLDRASNGYTF.

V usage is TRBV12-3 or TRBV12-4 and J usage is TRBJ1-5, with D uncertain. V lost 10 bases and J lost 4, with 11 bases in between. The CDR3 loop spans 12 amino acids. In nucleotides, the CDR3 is TGTGCCACCTCAAGGGAGAATCAGCCCCAGCATTTT. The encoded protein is CATSRENQPQHF.